These 27 T cell receptor beta chains share one sample of origin, sequenced in a study of CD8 T cells in ankylosing spondylitis. TCRdb reanalysed the 5' RACE reads using MiXCR and keeps one entry per CDR3 protein. Of under 300,000 distinct CDR3 sequences in the sample, approximately 10% are singletons; the top ten hold about 3%. The sequenced sample was blood, either unsorted or a sorted T cell fraction (not recorded which). The receptor set was obtained from a male donor with ankylosing spondylitis or in good health (not recorded which).

Concerning this clonotype: A much larger clone lies one base from this, so it may be a read error. This rearrangement joins TRBV27 to TRBJ2-1; tentatively, D is TRBD2 (5 bases). Germline CDR1 is MNHEY and CDR2 is SMNVEV (reference sequence). Trimming took off 6 bases at V and 2 bases at J, with 20 bases between the two ends. CDR3 length equals 17 residues. This CDR3 reads CASRPDKGSVAYNEQFF. CDR3 in DNA: TGTGCCAGCAGACCGGATAAGGGTAGCGTGGCCTACAATGAGCAGTTCTTC.

Comment on this clonotype: Since a much larger clone is just one base distant, this may be a read error. CDR3 in amino acids: CASSLGEGHEQYF. The CDR3 nucleotides are TGTGCCAGCAGTTTAGGGGAAGGGCACGAGCAGTACTTC. J is TRBJ2-7 and V is TRBV12-3 or TRBV12-4; no clear D gene. This CDR3 has 13 residues. Trimming pared 1 base from V and 5 bases from J, leaving 9 bases between.

This clonotype was picked up many times. The CDR3 coding sequence is TGTGCCAGCAGTGAAGCCGTCGGAGGTCTGACCAAAAACATTCAGTACTTC. Its translation: CASSEAVGGLTKNIQYF. The rearrangement uses TRBV2 and TRBJ2-4; D is possibly TRBD2 (5 bases). The germline gives CDR1 SNHLY, CDR2 FYNNEI. Trimming cost V 0 bases and J 2 bases, with 14 bases left between them. The length of the CDR3 is 17 residues.

In its sample, this clonotype was seen a few times. The chain is built from TRBV5-1 and TRBJ2-5; no clear D gene. Germline V gives CDR1 SGHRS, CDR2 YFSETQ. V dropped 2 bases and J dropped 4 bases, with 6 bases sitting between them. The CDR3 contains 12 residues. The CDR3 sequence is CASSLPPETQYF. DNA for the CDR3: TGCGCCAGCAGCTTACCCCCAGAGACCCAGTACTTC.

About this clonotype itself: Because the CDR3 is missing its conserved closing phenylalanine or tryptophan, this is likely a read error. The J gene is TRBJ2-7, the V gene TRBV7-9; 9 bases align to TRBD1. Trimming removed 4 bases from V and 5 bases from J; junction bases left unmatched: 9. This CDR3 has 15 amino acids. CDR1 SEHNR and CDR2 FQNEAQ come from the germline V gene (reference sequence). CDR3 residues: CASSSTGQGNHEQYY. The DNA for the CDR3 is TGTGCCAGCAGCTCGACGGGACAGGGTAATCACGAGCAGTACTAC.

To note about this clonotype: This could be a read error, since a much larger clone is one nucleotide away. The rearrangement joins TRBV14 to TRBJ2-1, with 7 nucleotides matching TRBD2. Germline V gene sequence: CDR1 SGHDN, CDR2 FVKESK. Trimming took 0 bases from V and 6 from J; bases not matched to a gene: 20. This CDR3 spans 20 amino acids. The CDR3 DNA reads as TGTGCCAGCAGCCAAGAACGGGAGGCTAGCCCAAGTTGGGTTTTCAATGAGCAGTTCTTC. Translation gives CASSQEREASPSWVFNEQFF.

CDR3: CAWSVQGLGEQYF. In nucleotides, the CDR3 is TGTGCCTGGAGTGTACAGGGATTGGGGGAGCAGTACTTC. The rearrangement uses TRBV30 and TRBJ2-7; D is possibly TRBD1 (6 bases). The CDR3 covers 13 residues. Germline assignment: CDR1 GTSNPN and CDR2 SVGIG (reference sequence). The V and J ends lost 0 bases and 7 bases respectively, with 13 bases between them.

This clonotype was counted ten times or more. The CDR3 reads CASSLRLAGRNNEQFF. The DNA of the CDR3 is TGTGCCAGCAGCCTCAGACTAGCGGGCAGGAACAATGAGCAGTTCTTC. The chain carries TRBV3-1 and TRBJ2-1; 10 bases are a match to TRBD2. Trimming removed 4 bases from V and 5 bases from J; junction bases left unmatched: 8. Germline V CDR1 and CDR2: LGHDT, YNNKEL (reference sequence). The CDR3 spans 16 residues.

This clonotype was picked up many times. The V and J genes are TRBV20-1 and TRBJ1-2, with D possibly matching TRBD1 (5 bases). The ends were cut back, 5 bases at V and 1 base at J, with 20 bases in the middle. There are 16 residues in the CDR3. The V gene's germline CDR1 is DFQATT and CDR2 SNEGSKA (reference sequence). In DNA, the CDR3 is TGCAGTGCTTCCCGCGGTGGAGGGGCGAGTAACTATGGCTACACCTTC. Encoded protein: CSASRGGGASNYGYTF.

This clonotype was detected ten times or more. V and J are TRBV30 and TRBJ1-1; the D is unclear. V shed 4 bases and J shed 1 base, with 10 bases lying between them. Germline V CDR1 and CDR2: GTSNPN, SVGIG (reference sequence). This CDR3 comprises 13 residues. CDR3 DNA: TGTGCCTGGACATCCTCCGCGAACACTGAAGCTTTCTTT. Amino acids: CAWTSSANTEAFF.

Regarding this clonotype: A much bigger clone sits one base away, suggesting this may be a read error. This sequence joins TRBV6-5 and TRBJ2-3, with 10 bases aligning to TRBD2. Germline V gene data show CDR1 as MNHEY and CDR2 as SVGAGI. The CDR3 runs 18 residues. Germline trimming cut 4 bases from V and 0 bases from J; bases unmatched to any gene: 10. The CDR3 sequence: CASSSQLAGVSSTDTQYF. The CDR3 DNA reads as TGTGCCAGCAGTTCCCAGCTAGCGGGGGTTTCTAGCACAGATACGCAGTATTTT.

This clonotype occurred many times. The chain links TRBV20-1 to TRBJ2-7; D uncertain. The germline gives CDR1 DFQATT, CDR2 SNEGSKA (reference sequence). Between the trimmed V and J ends, which lost 6 bases and 5 bases, there was a span of 14 bases. This CDR3 region has 12 residues. The CDR3 coding sequence is TGCAGTGCCAGACCTAGGGTCCACGAGCAGTACTTC. Its translation: CSARPRVHEQYF.

This clonotype has only a few counts. The chain is built from TRBV30 and TRBJ2-7; either TRBD1 or TRBD2 may fit D (5 bases each). This CDR3 has 14 residues. V was trimmed by 1 base and J by 0 bases, leaving 10 bases between them. Per the germline V gene, CDR1 is GTSNPN and CDR2 is SVGIG (reference sequence). The CDR3 spells CAWSGDLFSYEQYF. CDR3 coding DNA: TGTGCCTGGAGTGGGGACCTATTCTCCTACGAGCAGTACTTC.

This clonotype was recorded many times. The rearrangement joins TRBV12-3 or TRBV12-4 to TRBJ2-7; 7 bases match TRBD1. This CDR3 comprises 14 residues. Trimming at V came to 6 bases and at J to 6 bases, leaving 11 bases not matched to a gene. CDR3 loop: CASRLEPPGGEQYF. The CDR3 bases are TGTGCCAGCAGACTAGAACCCCCAGGGGGCGAGCAGTACTTC.

This clonotype was seen at least ten times. This rearrangement joins TRBV18 to TRBJ2-1; D uncertain. CDR1 is KGHSH and CDR2 is LQKENI in the germline V gene. The CDR3 is 15 residues long. V was clipped by 2 bases and J by 7 bases, with 15 bases between them. The CDR3 sequence is CASSPEGSLRNEQFF. Here the CDR3 DNA reads TGTGCCAGCTCACCAGAAGGGTCACTTCGGAATGAGCAGTTCTTC.

There are many counts of this clonotype. V usage is TRBV5-1 and J usage is TRBJ1-1; D unresolved. CDR3 length equals 16 residues. Germline V gives CDR1 SGHRS, CDR2 YFSETQ. Trimming took off 0 bases at V and 4 bases at J, with 16 bases between the two ends. The CDR3 sequence is CASSLATGRSGTEAFF. CDR3 nucleotides: TGCGCCAGCAGCTTGGCTACCGGTCGAAGCGGCACTGAAGCTTTCTTT. Supplemented by reference TRBV5-1 and TRBJ1-1, the full variable domain reads KAGVTQTPRYLIKTRGQQVTLSCSPISGHRSVSWYQQTPGQGLQFLFEYFSETQRNKGNFPGRFSGRQFSNSRSEMNVSTLELGDSALYLCASSLATGRSGTEAFFGQGTRLTVV.

In the case of this clonotype: The CDR3 ends on some other residue instead of the conserved phenylalanine or tryptophan, so this is likely a read error. The chain couples TRBV5-5 to TRBJ1-2, with D tentatively TRBD1 (5 bases). Trimming removed 4 bases from V and 8 bases from J, with 18 bases in between. Germline V CDR1 and CDR2: SGHKS, YYEKEE (reference sequence). The CDR3 has 14 residues. The CDR3 DNA is TGTGCCAGCAGCACCTCTTGGGCGGACATGGGCTACACCTAC. It yields the protein CASSTSWADMGYTY.

The V gene is TRBV20-1, the J gene TRBJ1-4; perhaps TRBD1 as D (6 bases). The V end was cut by 0 bases, the J end by 7 bases, with 18 bases between. Germline loops: CDR1 DFQATT, CDR2 SNEGSKA (reference sequence). CDR3 size: 16 residues. The CDR3 region has the DNA TGCAGTGCTAGAGAGGAATGGACAGCAGCCTCTGAAAAACTGTTTTTT. It codes for CSAREEWTAASEKLFF.

This clonotype has a count of ten or more. This chain uses TRBV9 with TRBJ1-5; TRBD1 might be the D (6 bases). The germline V gene has CDR1 SGDLS and CDR2 YYNGEE. The V end was cut by 3 bases, the J end by 0 bases, with 10 bases between. CDR3 size: 15 residues. As DNA, the CDR3 is TGTGCCAGCAGCGAGGACAGTTATAGCAATCAGCCCCAGCATTTT. This codes for CASSEDSYSNQPQHF.

This clonotype was seen many times. CDR3 region: CASSLTGLDTEAFF. CDR3 nucleotide sequence: TGTGCCAGCAGTCTCACAGGGTTAGACACTGAAGCTTTCTTT. The chain links TRBV7-2 to TRBJ1-1, with D possibly TRBD1 on 6 matching bases. Trimming took 6 bases from V and 3 from J, leaving 14 bases between them. CDR3 length: 14 residues. Germline V lookup: CDR1 SGHTA, CDR2 FQGNSA.

V is TRBV2 and J is TRBJ2-3; unclear D gene. This CDR3 is 12 amino acids long. The germline V gene has CDR1 SNHLY and CDR2 FYNNEI. The V gene lost 6 bases and the J gene lost 4 bases, with 8 bases spanning the gap. The CDR3 region is CASRPGSDTQYF. CDR3 in DNA: TGTGCCAGCAGGCCCGGATCAGATACGCAGTATTTT. The full variable domain, in which reference TRBV2 and TRBJ2-3 provide the parts outside the CDR3, is EPEVTQTPSHQVTQMGQEVILRCVPISNHLYFYWYRQILGQKVEFLVSFYNNEISEKSEIFDDQFSVERPDGSNFTLKIRSTKLEDSAMYFCASRPGSDTQYFGPGTRLTVL.

This clonotype was detected many times. The gene calls are TRBV3-1 and TRBJ2-7, with a tentative D call TRBD2 (6 bases). The V and J ends lost 4 bases and 1 base respectively, with 11 bases between them. CDR1 is LGHDT, CDR2 YNNKEL, per germline (reference sequence). The CDR3 covers 14 residues. The CDR3 DNA reads as TGTGCCAGCAGCCCAGAGGCGGGGTCCTACGAGCAGTACTTC. Protein product: CASSPEAGSYEQYF.

This clonotype was recorded many times. The chain has TRBV5-1 and TRBJ2-7; D is possibly TRBD1 (5 bases). The CDR3 runs 15 residues. Germline CDR1 reads SGHRS; CDR2 reads YFSETQ. V dropped 0 bases and J dropped 2 bases, with 12 bases sitting between them. CDR3 DNA: TGCGCCAGCAGCTTGGGAGGTACAGGAACCTACGAGCAGTACTTC. This codes for CASSLGGTGTYEQYF.

This clonotype was counted ten times or more. The chain combines TRBV19 with TRBJ2-5, with D tentatively TRBD1 (6 bases). The CDR3 consists of 15 residues. Deletions cut 5 bases from V and 2 bases from J, with 15 bases between. Germline lookup yields CDR1 LNHDA and CDR2 SQIVND (reference sequence). The CDR3 here is CASSPRGQIQETQYF. The CDR3 bases are TGTGCCAGTAGTCCTCGCGGACAGATACAAGAGACCCAGTACTTC.

This clonotype was recorded many times. The V and J genes are TRBV3-1 and TRBJ2-1; no clear D gene. Germline V gives CDR1 LGHDT, CDR2 YNNKEL (reference sequence). Between the trimmed V and J ends, which lost 0 bases and 8 bases, there was a span of 2 bases. The CDR3 has 11 amino acids. CDR3 protein: CASSQEYEQFF. As DNA, the CDR3 is TGTGCCAGCAGCCAAGAGTATGAGCAGTTCTTC.

The chain combines TRBV5-5 with TRBJ1-1; 8 nucleotides match TRBD1. Germline-derived CDR1 and CDR2 are SGHKS and YYEKEE (reference sequence). The trim removed 1 base at V and 5 bases at J, leaving 4 bases unmatched. The length of the CDR3 is 14 residues. CDR3 residues: CASSLNRGRTEAFF. In nucleotides, the CDR3 is TGTGCCAGCAGCTTGAACAGGGGGAGGACTGAAGCTTTCTTT.

This clonotype appeared many times. This CDR3 reads CASSRVINGQGGQPQHF. CDR3 DNA sequence: TGTGCCAGCAGCCGAGTCATTAACGGACAGGGTGGACAGCCCCAGCATTTT. The chain combines TRBV12-3 or TRBV12-4 with TRBJ1-5; 8 bases agree with TRBD1. V shed 6 bases and J 7 bases; nucleotides not matched to a gene: 17. The CDR3 extends over 17 amino acids.